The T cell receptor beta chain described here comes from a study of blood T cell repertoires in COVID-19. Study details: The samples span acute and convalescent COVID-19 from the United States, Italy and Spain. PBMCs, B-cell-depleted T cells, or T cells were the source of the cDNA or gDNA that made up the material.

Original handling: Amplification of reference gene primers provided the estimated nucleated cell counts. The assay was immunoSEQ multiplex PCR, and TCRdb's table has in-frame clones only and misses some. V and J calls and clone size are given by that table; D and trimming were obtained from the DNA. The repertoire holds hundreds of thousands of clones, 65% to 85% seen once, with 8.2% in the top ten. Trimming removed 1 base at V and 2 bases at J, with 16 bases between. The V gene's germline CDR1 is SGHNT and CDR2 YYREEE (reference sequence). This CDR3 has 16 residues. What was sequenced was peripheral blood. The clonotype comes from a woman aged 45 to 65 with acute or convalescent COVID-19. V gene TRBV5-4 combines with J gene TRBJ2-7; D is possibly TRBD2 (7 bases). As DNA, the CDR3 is TGTGCCAGCAGCTTGCCCGGGAGGAAGGGGGCCTACGAGCAGTACTTC. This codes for CASSLPGRKGAYEQYF.